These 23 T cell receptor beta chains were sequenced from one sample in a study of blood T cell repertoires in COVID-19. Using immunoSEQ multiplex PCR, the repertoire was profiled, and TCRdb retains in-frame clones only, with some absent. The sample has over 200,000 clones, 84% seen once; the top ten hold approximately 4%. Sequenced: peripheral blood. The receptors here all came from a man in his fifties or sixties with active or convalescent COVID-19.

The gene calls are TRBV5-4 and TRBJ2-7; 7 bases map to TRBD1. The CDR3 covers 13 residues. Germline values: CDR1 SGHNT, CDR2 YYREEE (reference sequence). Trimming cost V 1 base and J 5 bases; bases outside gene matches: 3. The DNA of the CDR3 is TGTGCCAGCAGCTTGCAGGGGACAGACGAGCAGTACTTC. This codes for CASSLQGTDEQYF.

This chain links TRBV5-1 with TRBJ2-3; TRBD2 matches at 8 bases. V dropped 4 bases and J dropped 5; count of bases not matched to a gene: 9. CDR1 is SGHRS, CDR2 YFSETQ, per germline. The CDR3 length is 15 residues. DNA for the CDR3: TGCGCCAGCAGCCCTCGGGGGGGAGAGGGAGATACGCAGTATTTT. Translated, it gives CASSPRGGEGDTQYF.

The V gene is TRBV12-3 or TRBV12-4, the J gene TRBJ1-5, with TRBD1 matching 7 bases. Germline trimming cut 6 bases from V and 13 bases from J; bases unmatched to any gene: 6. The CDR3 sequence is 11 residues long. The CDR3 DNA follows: TGTGCCAGCAGCTACAGGGGACGACAGCATTTT. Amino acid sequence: CASSYRGRQHF.

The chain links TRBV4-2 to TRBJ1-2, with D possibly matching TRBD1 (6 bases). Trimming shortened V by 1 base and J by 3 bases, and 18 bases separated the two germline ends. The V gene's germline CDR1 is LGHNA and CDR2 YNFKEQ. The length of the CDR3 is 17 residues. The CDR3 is CASSQVNREGRHYGYTF. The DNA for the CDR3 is TGTGCCAGCAGCCAAGTCAACAGGGAGGGCCGCCACTATGGCTACACCTTC.

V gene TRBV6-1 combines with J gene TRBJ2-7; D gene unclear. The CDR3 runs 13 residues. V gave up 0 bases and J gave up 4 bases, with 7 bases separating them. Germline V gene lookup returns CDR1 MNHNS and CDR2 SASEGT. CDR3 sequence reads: CASSEASVYEQYF. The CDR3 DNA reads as TGTGCCAGCAGTGAAGCGTCTGTATACGAGCAGTACTTC.

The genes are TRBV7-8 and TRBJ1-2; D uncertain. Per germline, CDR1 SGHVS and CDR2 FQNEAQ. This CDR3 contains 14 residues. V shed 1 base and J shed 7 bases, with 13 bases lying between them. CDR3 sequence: CASSLGNSAFGYTF. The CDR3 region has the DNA TGTGCCAGCAGCTTAGGGAACAGTGCTTTTGGCTACACCTTC.

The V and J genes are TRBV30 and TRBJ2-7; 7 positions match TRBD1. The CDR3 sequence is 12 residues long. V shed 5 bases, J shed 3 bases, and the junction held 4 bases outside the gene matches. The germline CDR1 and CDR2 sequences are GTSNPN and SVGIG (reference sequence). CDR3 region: CAWGGQSYEQYF. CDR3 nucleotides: TGTGCCTGGGGGGGACAGAGCTACGAGCAGTACTTC. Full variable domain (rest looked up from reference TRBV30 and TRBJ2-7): SQTIHQWPATLVQPVGSPLSLECTVEGTSNPNLYWYRQAAGRGLQLLFYSVGIGQISSEVPQNLSASRPQDRQFILSSKKLLLSDSGFYLCAWGGQSYEQYFGPGTRLTVT.

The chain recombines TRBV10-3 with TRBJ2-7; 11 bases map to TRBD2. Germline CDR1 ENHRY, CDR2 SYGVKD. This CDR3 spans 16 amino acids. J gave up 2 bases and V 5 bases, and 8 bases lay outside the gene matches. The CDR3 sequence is CAISSPSGGHPYEQYF. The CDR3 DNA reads TGTGCCATCAGTTCGCCTAGCGGGGGGCACCCCTACGAGCAGTACTTC.

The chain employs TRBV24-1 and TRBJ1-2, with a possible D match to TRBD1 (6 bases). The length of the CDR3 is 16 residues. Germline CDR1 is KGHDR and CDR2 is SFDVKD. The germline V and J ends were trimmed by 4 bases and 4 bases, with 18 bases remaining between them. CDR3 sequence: CATSDPTGPTPYGYTF. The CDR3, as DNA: TGTGCCACCAGTGACCCTACAGGGCCTACTCCCTATGGCTACACCTTC.

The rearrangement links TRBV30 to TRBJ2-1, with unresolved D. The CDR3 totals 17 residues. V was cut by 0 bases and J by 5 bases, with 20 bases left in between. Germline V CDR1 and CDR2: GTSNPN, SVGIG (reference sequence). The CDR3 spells CAWSVLRSSTSDNEQFF. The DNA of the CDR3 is TGTGCCTGGAGTGTACTTAGGTCCTCGACCAGCGACAATGAGCAGTTCTTC.

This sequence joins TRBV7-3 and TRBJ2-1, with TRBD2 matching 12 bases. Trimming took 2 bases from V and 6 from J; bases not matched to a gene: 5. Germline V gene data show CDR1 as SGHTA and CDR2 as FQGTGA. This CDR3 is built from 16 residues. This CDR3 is CASSLAASGGVNEQFF. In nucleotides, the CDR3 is TGTGCCAGCAGCTTAGCCGCTAGCGGGGGGGTCAATGAGCAGTTCTTC.

As DNA, the CDR3 is TGCAGCGGGGGACAGGGTGGGAACTATGGCTACACCTTC. It specifies CSGGQGGNYGYTF. The genes are TRBV29-1 and TRBJ1-2, with 9 bases lining up with TRBD1. Germline trimming cut 7 bases from V and 2 bases from J; bases unmatched to any gene: 5. CDR3 size: 13 residues. Germline CDR1 and CDR2: SQVTM and ANQGSEA.

CDR3 bases: TGTGCCAGCAGCCTAGGGGGAGAGGAAAAACTGTTTTTT. This codes for CASSLGGEEKLFF. This rearrangement joins TRBV5-4 to TRBJ1-4, with D possibly being TRBD1 (6 bases). Germline V gene sequence: CDR1 SGHNT, CDR2 YYREEE (reference sequence). With 4 bases removed from V and 8 bases from J, the gap between germline ends came to 12 bases. The CDR3 has 13 amino acids.

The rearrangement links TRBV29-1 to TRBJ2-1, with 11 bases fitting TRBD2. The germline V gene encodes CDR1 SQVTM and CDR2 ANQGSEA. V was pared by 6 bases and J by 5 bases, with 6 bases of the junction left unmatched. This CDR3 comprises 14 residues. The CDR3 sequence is CSVAGTSGDNEQFF. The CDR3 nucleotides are TGCAGCGTCGCCGGGACTAGCGGAGACAATGAGCAGTTCTTC.

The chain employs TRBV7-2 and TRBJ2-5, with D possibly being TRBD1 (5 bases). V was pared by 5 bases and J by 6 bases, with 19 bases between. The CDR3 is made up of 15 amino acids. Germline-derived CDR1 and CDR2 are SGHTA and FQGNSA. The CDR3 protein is CASSSKGVGAQTQYF. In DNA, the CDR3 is TGTGCCAGCAGCAGCAAAGGGGTTGGTGCCCAGACCCAGTACTTC.

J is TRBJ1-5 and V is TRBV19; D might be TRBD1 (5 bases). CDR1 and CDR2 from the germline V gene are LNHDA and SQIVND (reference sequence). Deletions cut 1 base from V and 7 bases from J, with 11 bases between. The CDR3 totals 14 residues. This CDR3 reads CASSIVAGEQPQHF. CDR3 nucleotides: TGTGCCAGTAGTATAGTGGCGGGGGAGCAGCCCCAGCATTTT.

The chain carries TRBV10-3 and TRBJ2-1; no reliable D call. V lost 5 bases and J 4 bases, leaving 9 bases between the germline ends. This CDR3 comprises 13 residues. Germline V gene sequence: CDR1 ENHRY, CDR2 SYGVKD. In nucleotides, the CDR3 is TGTGCCATCAGTCGCGACACGTACAATGAGCAGTTCTTC. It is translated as CAISRDTYNEQFF.

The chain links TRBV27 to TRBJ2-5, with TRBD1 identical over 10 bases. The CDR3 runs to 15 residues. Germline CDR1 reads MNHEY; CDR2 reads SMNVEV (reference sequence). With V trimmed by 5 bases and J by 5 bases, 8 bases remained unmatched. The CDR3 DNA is TGTGCCAGCAGTCCAGACGGACAGGGGGACGAGACCCAGTACTTC. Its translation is CASSPDGQGDETQYF.

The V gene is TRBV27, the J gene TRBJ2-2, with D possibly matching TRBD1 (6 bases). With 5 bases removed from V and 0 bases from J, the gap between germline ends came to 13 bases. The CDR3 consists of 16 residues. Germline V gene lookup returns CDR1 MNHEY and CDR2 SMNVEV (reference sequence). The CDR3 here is CASSLETGANTGELFF. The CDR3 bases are TGTGCCAGCAGTCTAGAGACAGGAGCGAACACCGGGGAGCTGTTTTTT.

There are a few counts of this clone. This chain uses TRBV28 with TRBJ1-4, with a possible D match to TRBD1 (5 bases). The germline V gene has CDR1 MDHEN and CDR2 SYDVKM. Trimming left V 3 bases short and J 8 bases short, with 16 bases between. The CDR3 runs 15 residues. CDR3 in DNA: TGTGCCAGCAGTTTCTTAGGGACTACAGTAGAAAAACTGTTTTTT. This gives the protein CASSFLGTTVEKLFF.

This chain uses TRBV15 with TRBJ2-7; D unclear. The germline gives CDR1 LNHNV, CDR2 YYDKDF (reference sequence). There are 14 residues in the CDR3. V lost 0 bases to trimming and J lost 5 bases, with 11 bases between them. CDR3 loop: CATSRDLGPHEQYF. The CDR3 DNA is TGTGCCACCAGCAGAGATCTGGGCCCCCACGAGCAGTACTTC. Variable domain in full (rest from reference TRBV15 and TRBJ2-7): DAMVIQNPRYQVTQFGKPVTLSCSQTLNHNVMYWYQQKSSQAPKLLFHYYDKDFNNEADTPDNFQSRRPNTSFCFLDIRSPGLGDTAMYLCATSRDLGPHEQYFGPGTRLTVT.

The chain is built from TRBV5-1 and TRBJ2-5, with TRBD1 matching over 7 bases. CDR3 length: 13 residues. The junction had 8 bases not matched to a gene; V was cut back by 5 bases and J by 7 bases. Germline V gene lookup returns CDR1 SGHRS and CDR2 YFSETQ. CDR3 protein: CASREDRVGTQYF. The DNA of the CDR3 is TGCGCCAGCAGAGAAGACAGGGTGGGGACCCAGTACTTC.

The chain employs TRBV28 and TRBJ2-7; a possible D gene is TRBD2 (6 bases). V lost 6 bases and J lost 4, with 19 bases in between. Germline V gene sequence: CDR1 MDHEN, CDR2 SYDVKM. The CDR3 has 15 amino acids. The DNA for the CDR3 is TGTGCCAGCAGCTTAGGAGGGGTCACCCCTTACGAGCAGTACTTC. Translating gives CASSLGGVTPYEQYF. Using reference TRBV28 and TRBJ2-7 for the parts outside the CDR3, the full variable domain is DVKVTQSSRYLVKRTGEKVFLECVQDMDHENMFWYRQDPGLGLRLIYFSYDVKMKEKGDIPEGYSVSREKKERFSLILESASTNQTSMYLCASSLGGVTPYEQYFGPGTRLTVT.